The clone carrying this T cell receptor beta chain was found many times. Its antigen is not known. The authors produced cDNA by 5'RACE using 10-nucleotide random UMIs. A single run covered 15-18 subjects with over 160 million TCR-beta sequences. MiXCR, run by TCRdb on the 5' RACE reads, gives a single entry per CDR3 protein. The sample includes more than 50,000 distinct CDR3 sequences, about 4.2% of them seen just once. The V end was cut by 0 bases, the J end by 1 base, with 13 bases between. The CDR3 loop spans 16 amino acids. Germline V lookup: CDR1 MGHRA, CDR2 YSYEKL. This sample was included in a study of neurological immune-mediated disorders. Study results and caveats: The highest TCR clonal expansion occurred in HTLV-1-associated myelopathy; multiple sclerosis fell below healthy controls.

This chain uses TRBV4-1 with TRBJ2-7; TRBD2 is a possible D gene (6 bases). The receptor was derived from a man aged 25-45 years with multiple sclerosis. What was sequenced was PBMCs. CDR3 nucleotides: TGCGCCAGCAGCCAAGATTTTAGCGGCCGTTCCTACGAGCAGTACTTC. Translating gives CASSQDFSGRSYEQYF.